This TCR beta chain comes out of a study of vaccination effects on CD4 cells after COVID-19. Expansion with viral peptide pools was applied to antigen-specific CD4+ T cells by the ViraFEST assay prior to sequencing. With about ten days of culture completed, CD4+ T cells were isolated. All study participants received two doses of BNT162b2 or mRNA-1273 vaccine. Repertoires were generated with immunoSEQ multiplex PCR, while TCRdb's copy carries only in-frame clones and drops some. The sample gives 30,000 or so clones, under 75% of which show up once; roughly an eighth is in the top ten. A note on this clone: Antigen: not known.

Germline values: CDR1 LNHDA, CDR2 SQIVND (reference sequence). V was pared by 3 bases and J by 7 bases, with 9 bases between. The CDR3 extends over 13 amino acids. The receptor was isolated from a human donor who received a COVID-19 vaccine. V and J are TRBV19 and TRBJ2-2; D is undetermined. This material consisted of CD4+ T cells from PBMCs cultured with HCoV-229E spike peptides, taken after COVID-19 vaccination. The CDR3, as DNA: TGTGCCAGTAGTATCCAGCGAGGCGGGGAGCTGTTTTTT. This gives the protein CASSIQRGGELFF.